One sample yielded the 20 T cell receptor beta chains listed below, sequenced in a study of blood T cell repertoires in COVID-19. Sequencing was performed with immunoSEQ multiplex PCR; in TCRdb, only in-frame clones are kept and a portion is missing. The data contain roughly 100,000 clones, around 81% of them singletons. Sequencing was performed on peripheral blood. The source is a man aged 80 or over with acute or convalescent COVID-19.

J is TRBJ2-3 and V is TRBV28; 9 bases match TRBD2. CDR1 and CDR2 (germline): MDHEN, SYDVKM. The CDR3 length is 13 residues. Trimming at V came to 8 bases and at J to 4 bases, leaving 4 bases not matched to a gene. This CDR3 is CASRTSAADTQYF. The CDR3 DNA is TGTGCCAGCCGGACTAGCGCGGCAGATACGCAGTATTTT.

This clone came up a few times. V is TRBV28 and J is TRBJ1-1; D unclear. The CDR3 has 13 residues. Germline-derived CDR1 and CDR2 are MDHEN and SYDVKM. V gave up 11 bases and J gave up 0 bases, with 13 bases separating them. DNA of the CDR3: TGTGCCTCGGTTCCTTTTCTGAACACTGAAGCTTTCTTT. Protein product: CASVPFLNTEAFF.

This clone was seen a handful of times. The gene calls are TRBV5-1 and TRBJ1-6; possible D gene TRBD1, 6 bases. This CDR3 contains 15 residues. Germline lookup yields CDR1 SGHRS and CDR2 YFSETQ. V lost 4 bases and J lost 6, with 14 bases in between. The CDR3 nucleotides read TGCGCCAGCAGCGCACAGGGACGTTTTAATTCACCCCTCCACTTT. Translated, it gives CASSAQGRFNSPLHF.

J is TRBJ2-7 and V is TRBV13; D gene ambiguous. Trimming took 5 bases from V and 5 from J, leaving 10 bases between them. The CDR3 has 12 amino acids. Germline V gene data show CDR1 as PRHDT and CDR2 as FYEKMQ (reference sequence). CDR3 DNA sequence: TGTGCCAGCAGCCTGGAGACGGACGAGCAGTACTTC. Its translation is CASSLETDEQYF.

V is TRBV18 and J is TRBJ1-4; D gene unclear. V was trimmed by 3 bases and J by 3 bases, leaving 11 bases between them. The CDR3 spans 15 residues. Germline V lookup: CDR1 KGHSH, CDR2 LQKENI. The CDR3 sequence is CASSPNSLPNEKLFF. For the CDR3, the DNA is TGTGCCAGCTCACCTAACAGCTTGCCTAATGAAAAACTGTTTTTT.

V is TRBV5-1 and J is TRBJ2-1; 8 bases match TRBD1. The germline CDR1 and CDR2 sequences are SGHRS and YFSETQ. The CDR3 loop spans 15 amino acids. J gave up 11 bases and V 0 bases, and 10 bases lay outside the gene matches. CDR3 sequence (DNA): TGCGCCAGCAGCTTGGCCGTGACAGGGGATAAGAAGCAGTTCTTC. The encoded protein is CASSLAVTGDKKQFF.

This clone was observed once. One end of the junction is discordant with germline, which a read error may explain. The chain couples TRBV7-9 to TRBJ2-3; tentative D call: TRBD1 (5 bases). The CDR3 spans 13 residues. Per the germline V gene, CDR1 is SEHNR and CDR2 is FQNEAQ (reference sequence). CDR3 residues: CASSLRLQGPSSF. The CDR3 nucleotides are TGTGCCAGCAGCTTAAGGCTTCAGGGCCCTTCGTCCTTT.

The genes are TRBV7-2 and TRBJ1-4; no clear D gene. Germline V gene data show CDR1 as SGHTA and CDR2 as FQGNSA. Trimming took 8 bases from V and 0 from J, leaving 13 bases between them. The CDR3 length is 15 residues. The CDR3 nucleotides read TGTGCCAGCGGGAAGCGGCTTGCAACTAATGAAAAACTGTTTTTT. Amino acid sequence: CASGKRLATNEKLFF.

This chain links TRBV7-9 with TRBJ2-1; TRBD2 matches at 8 bases. Germline V gene data show CDR1 as SEHNR and CDR2 as FQNEAQ (reference sequence). The CDR3 loop spans 15 amino acids. After removal of 2 bases from V and 8 bases from J, the junction contained 8 bases not matched to a gene. The CDR3 is CASSLSGTSKHEQFF. The CDR3 nucleotides read TGTGCCAGCAGCTTAAGCGGGACTAGTAAACATGAGCAGTTCTTC.

The chain is built from TRBV12-5 and TRBJ2-2; D remains unclear. The V end lost 3 bases, the J end lost 0 bases, and 8 bases lay between the germline ends. CDR1 LGHNT and CDR2 FRNRAP come from the germline V gene. The CDR3 spans 15 residues. The CDR3 is CASGLRNTNTGELFF. Written as DNA, the CDR3 is TGTGCTAGTGGTTTAAGAAACACGAACACCGGGGAGCTGTTTTTT.

V and J are TRBV9 and TRBJ1-4, with 10 bases lining up with TRBD1. This CDR3 is built from 14 residues. After removal of 3 bases from V and 8 bases from J, the junction contained 4 bases not matched to a gene. In germline, CDR1 is SGDLS, CDR2 YYNGEE. The CDR3 loop is CASSGDRGGEKLFF. DNA of the CDR3: TGTGCCAGCAGCGGGGACAGGGGCGGAGAAAAACTGTTTTTT.

This chain joins TRBV18 and TRBJ1-1; weak D call: TRBD1 (6 bases). Trimming pared 2 bases from V and 5 bases from J, leaving 9 bases between. The germline gives CDR1 KGHSH, CDR2 LQKENI. The CDR3 sequence is 13 residues long. CDR3 bases: TGTGCCAGCTCACCAACAGGGTGGACTGAAGCTTTCTTT. This translates into CASSPTGWTEAFF. Variable domain in full (rest from reference TRBV18 and TRBJ1-1): NAGVMQNPRHLVRRRGQEARLRCSPMKGHSHVYWYRQLPEEGLKFMVYLQKENIIDESGMPKERFSAEFPKEGPSILRIQQVVRGDSAAYFCASSPTGWTEAFFGQGTRLTVV.

This clone has just a few counts. The rearrangement joins TRBV7-8 to TRBJ1-1; weak D call: TRBD1 (6 bases). The CDR3 consists of 13 residues. V lost 1 base and J lost 4, with 7 bases in between. Germline CDR1 reads SGHVS; CDR2 reads FQNEAQ. CDR3 protein: CASSLEGGTEAFF. The CDR3 bases are TGTGCCAGCAGCTTAGAAGGGGGCACTGAAGCTTTCTTT.

V usage is TRBV14 and J usage is TRBJ2-2, with D maybe TRBD2 (5 bases). The CDR3 loop spans 17 amino acids. Germline lookup yields CDR1 SGHDN and CDR2 FVKESK. V was trimmed by 0 bases and J by 5 bases, leaving 16 bases between them. The DNA of the CDR3 is TGTGCCAGCAGCCAAGATCTTAACCTAGCCGGTACCGGGGAGCTGTTTTTT. The encoded protein is CASSQDLNLAGTGELFF. Based on the CDR3 plus reference TRBV14 and TRBJ2-2, the full variable domain is EAGVTQFPSHSVIEKGQTVTLRCDPISGHDNLYWYRRVMGKEIKFLLHFVKESKQDESGMPNNRFLAERTGGTYSTLKVQPAELEDSGVYFCASSQDLNLAGTGELFFGEGSRLTVL.

The chain joins TRBV6-5 to TRBJ2-7; D remains ambiguous. The CDR3 is made up of 14 amino acids. From germline, CDR1 is MNHEY and CDR2 SVGAGI. The germline V and J ends were trimmed by 6 bases and 0 bases, with 12 bases remaining between them. The CDR3 sequence: CASRIRFSSYEQYF. The CDR3 DNA follows: TGTGCCAGCAGGATCCGTTTTAGCTCCTACGAGCAGTACTTC.

This clone has only one observation. This chain joins TRBV27 and TRBJ1-5; D is possibly TRBD1 (5 bases). Germline V gives CDR1 MNHEY, CDR2 SMNVEV (reference sequence). V lost 1 base, J lost 6 bases, and 13 bases lay in between. The CDR3 loop spans 15 amino acids. The CDR3 region is CASSLFPEQGQPQHF. CDR3 bases: TGTGCCAGCAGTTTATTTCCAGAGCAGGGTCAGCCCCAGCATTTT.

CDR3 DNA: TGTGCCAGTAGTGCCGTATACTGGGACAGGGGGAGAGATACGCAGTATTTT. Its translation: CASSAVYWDRGRDTQYF. The V gene is TRBV19, the J gene TRBJ2-3, with 11 bases lining up with TRBD1. The ends lost 5 bases at V and 5 bases at J; junction bases unmatched: 12. Germline V lookup: CDR1 LNHDA, CDR2 SQIVND (reference sequence). The CDR3 sequence is 17 residues long.

In this sample, this clone turned up once. The chain has TRBV7-9 and TRBJ2-3; no firm D call. The germline V gene encodes CDR1 SEHNR and CDR2 FQNEAQ (reference sequence). V gave up 5 bases and J gave up 0 bases, with 9 bases separating them. The CDR3 is 14 amino acids. CDR3 protein: CASSLSHSTDTQYF. CDR3 DNA sequence: TGTGCCAGCAGCCTAAGCCACAGCACAGATACGCAGTATTTT.

This chain uses TRBV27 with TRBJ2-3; TRBD1 aligns across 8 bases. Trimming took 6 bases from V and 5 from J; bases not matched to a gene: 16. This CDR3 contains 17 residues. Germline V gene data show CDR1 as MNHEY and CDR2 as SMNVEV (reference sequence). The CDR3, as DNA: TGTGCCAGCAGCTACTATGGGACAGGAAAGTTTCAAGATACGCAGTATTTT. Protein: CASSYYGTGKFQDTQYF.

J is TRBJ1-6 and V is TRBV18, with D tentatively TRBD1 (6 bases). This CDR3 is built from 16 residues. With 2 bases removed from V and 1 base from J, the gap between germline ends came to 9 bases. CDR1 is KGHSH and CDR2 is LQKENI in the germline V gene. The CDR3 DNA reads TGTGCCAGCTCACCAGGGGGCTCATCCTATAATTCACCCCTCCACTTT. It yields the protein CASSPGGSSYNSPLHF.